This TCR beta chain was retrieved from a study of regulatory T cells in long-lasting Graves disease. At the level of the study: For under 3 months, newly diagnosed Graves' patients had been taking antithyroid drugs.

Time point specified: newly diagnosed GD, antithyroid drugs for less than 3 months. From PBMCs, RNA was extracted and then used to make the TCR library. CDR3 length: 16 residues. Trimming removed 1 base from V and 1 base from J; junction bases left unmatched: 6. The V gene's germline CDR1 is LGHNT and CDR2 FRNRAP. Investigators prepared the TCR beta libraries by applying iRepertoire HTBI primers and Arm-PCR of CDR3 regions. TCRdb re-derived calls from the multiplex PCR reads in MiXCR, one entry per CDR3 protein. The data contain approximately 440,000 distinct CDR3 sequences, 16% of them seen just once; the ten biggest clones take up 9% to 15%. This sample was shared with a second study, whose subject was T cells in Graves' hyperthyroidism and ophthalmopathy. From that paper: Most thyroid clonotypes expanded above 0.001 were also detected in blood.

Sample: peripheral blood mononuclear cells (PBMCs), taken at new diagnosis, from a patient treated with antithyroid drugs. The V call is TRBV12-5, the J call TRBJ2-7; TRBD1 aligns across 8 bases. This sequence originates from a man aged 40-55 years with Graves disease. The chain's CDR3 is CASGLGRTGTSYEQYF. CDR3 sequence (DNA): TGTGCTAGTGGTTTGGGCCGGACAGGGACGTCCTACGAGCAGTACTTC. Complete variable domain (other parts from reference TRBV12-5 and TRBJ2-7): DARVTQTPRHKVTEMGQEVTMRCQPILGHNTVFWYRQTMMQGLELLAYFRNRAPLDDSGMPKDRFSAEMPDATLATLKIQPSEPRDSAVYFCASGLGRTGTSYEQYFGPGTRLTVT.